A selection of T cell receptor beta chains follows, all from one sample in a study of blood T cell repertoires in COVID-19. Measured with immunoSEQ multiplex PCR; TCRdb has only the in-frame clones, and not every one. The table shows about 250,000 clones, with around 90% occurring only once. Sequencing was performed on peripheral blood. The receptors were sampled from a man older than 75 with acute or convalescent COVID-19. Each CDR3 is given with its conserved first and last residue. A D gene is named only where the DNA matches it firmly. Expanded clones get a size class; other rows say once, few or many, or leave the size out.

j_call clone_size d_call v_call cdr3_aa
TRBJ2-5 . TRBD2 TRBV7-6 CASSSVSGGASETQYF
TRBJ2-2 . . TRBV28 CASLRRAGELFF
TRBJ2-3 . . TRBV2 CASSGRFRTDTQYF
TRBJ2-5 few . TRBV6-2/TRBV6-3 CASSSERLKQETQYF
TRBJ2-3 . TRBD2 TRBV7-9 CASSFGGADTQYF
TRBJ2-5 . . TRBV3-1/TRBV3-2 CASRGFQETQYF
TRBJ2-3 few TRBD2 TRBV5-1 CASSLNPSGMSTDTQYF
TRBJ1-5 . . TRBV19 CATRQVRSGNQPQHF
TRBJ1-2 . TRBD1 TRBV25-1 CASSERGQGYSYTF
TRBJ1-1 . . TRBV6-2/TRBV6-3 CASSSSQGLSTEAFF
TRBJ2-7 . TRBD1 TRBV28 CASRIYRQGARHEQYF
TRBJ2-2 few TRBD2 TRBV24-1 CATSDSGVPTGELFF
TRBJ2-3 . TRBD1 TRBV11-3 CASPQQGGSTDTQYF
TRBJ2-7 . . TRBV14 CASSQARYEQYF
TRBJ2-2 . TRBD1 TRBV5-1 CASSLARQGGELFF